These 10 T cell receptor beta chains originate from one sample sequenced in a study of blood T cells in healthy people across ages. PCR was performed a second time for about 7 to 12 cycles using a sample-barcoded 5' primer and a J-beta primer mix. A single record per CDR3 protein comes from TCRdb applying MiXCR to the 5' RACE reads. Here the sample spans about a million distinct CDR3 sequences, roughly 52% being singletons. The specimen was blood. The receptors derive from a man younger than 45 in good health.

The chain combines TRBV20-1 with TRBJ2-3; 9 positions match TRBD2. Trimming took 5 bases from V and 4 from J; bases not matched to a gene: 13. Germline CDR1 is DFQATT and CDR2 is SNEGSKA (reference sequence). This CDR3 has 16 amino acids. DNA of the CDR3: TGCAGTGCTGACGCGGGGGGGCAAATCGGCGCAGATACGCAGTATTTT. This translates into CSADAGGQIGADTQYF.

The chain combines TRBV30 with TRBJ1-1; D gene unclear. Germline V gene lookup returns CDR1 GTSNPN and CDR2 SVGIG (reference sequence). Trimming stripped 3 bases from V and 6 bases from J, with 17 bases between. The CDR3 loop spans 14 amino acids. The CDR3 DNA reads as TGTGCCTGGAGCCCGGGGTATGTGGAGTCTGAAGCTTTCTTT. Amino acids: CAWSPGYVESEAFF.

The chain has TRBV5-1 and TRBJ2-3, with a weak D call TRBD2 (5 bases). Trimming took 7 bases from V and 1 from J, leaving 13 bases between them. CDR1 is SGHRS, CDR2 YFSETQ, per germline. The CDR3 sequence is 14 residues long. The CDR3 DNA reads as TGCGCCAGCGGCCTTGACGGGGGCACAGATACGCAGTATTTT. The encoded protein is CASGLDGGTDTQYF.

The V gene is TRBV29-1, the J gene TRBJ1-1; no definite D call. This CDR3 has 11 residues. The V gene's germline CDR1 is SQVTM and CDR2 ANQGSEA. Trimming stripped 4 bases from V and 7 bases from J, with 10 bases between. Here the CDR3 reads CSVVAGSEAFF. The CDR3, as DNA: TGCAGCGTTGTCGCCGGGAGTGAAGCTTTCTTT.

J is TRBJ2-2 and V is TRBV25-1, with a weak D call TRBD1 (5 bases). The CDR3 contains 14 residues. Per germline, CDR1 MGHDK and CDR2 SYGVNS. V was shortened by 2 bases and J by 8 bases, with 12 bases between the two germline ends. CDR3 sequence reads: CASSEGAWTGELFF. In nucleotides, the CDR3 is TGTGCCAGCAGTGAAGGGGCTTGGACGGGGGAGCTGTTTTTT.

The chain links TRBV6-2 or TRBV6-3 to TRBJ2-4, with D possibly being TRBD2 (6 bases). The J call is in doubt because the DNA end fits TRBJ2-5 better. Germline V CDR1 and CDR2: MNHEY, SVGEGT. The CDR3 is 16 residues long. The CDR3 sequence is CASSYLRLVRQETQYF. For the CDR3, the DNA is TGTGCCAGCAGTTACCTACGACTAGTCAGACAAGAGACCCAGTACTTC.

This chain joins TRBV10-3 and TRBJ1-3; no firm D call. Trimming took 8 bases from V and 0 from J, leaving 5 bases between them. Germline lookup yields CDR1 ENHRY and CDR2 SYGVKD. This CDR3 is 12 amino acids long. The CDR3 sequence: CAIASSGNTIYF. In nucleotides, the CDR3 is TGTGCCATCGCGAGCTCTGGAAACACCATATATTTT.

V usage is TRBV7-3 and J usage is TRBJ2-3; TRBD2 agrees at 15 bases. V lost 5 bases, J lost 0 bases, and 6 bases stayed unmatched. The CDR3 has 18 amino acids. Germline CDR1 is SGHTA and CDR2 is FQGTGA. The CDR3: CASSGGLAGGRSTDTQYF. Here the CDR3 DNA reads TGTGCCAGCAGCGGGGGACTAGCGGGGGGACGAAGCACAGATACGCAGTATTTT.

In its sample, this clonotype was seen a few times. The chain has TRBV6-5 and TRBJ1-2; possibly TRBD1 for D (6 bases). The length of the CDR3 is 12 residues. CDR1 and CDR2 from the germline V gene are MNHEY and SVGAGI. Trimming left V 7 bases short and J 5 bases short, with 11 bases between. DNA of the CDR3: TGTGCCAGCACGGACAGCCTATATGGCTACACCTTC. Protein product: CASTDSLYGYTF.

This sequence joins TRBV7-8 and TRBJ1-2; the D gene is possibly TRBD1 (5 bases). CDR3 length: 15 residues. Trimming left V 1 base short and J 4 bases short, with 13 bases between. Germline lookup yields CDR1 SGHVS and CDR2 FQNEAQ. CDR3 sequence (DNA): TGTGCCAGCAGCTTAGTGCGGGGTGGGGGCTATGGCTACACCTTC. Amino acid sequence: CASSLVRGGGYGYTF.